A single sample is the source of the 5 T cell receptor beta chains below, sequenced in a study of blood T cell repertoires in COVID-19 (dated by TCRdb to the early 2020s). The library came from the immunoSEQ multiplex PCR assay. In TCRdb, the immuneACCESS table is reduced to in-frame sequences with V and J assigned. These tables do not hold every clone; where another copy was compared, an unresolved V gene accounts for under half, and the others remain unexplained. The sample data list about 240,000 clones, and 87% of these were observed just once. 7.2% of the sample comes from the top ten. Sequenced input: peripheral blood. The receptors derive from a man in his 60s who had recovered from COVID-19.

This clone turned up a few times. The rearrangement joins TRBV9 to TRBJ2-2; D possibly corresponds to TRBD1 (5 bases). The germline V gene has CDR1 SGDLS and CDR2 YYNGEE. This CDR3 region has 14 residues. V lost 5 bases and J 0 bases, leaving 8 bases between the germline ends. As DNA, the CDR3 is TGTGCCAGCAGACTACAGGCGAACACCGGGGAGCTGTTTTTT. Its protein product is CASRLQANTGELFF.

The chain's CDR3 is CASRRGTGGASGANVLTF. CDR3 sequence (DNA): TGTGCCAGCAGGCGGGGGACAGGGGGCGCGTCTGGGGCCAACGTCCTGACTTTC. This chain uses TRBV7-8 with TRBJ2-6; TRBD1 matches 12 bases. This CDR3 is 18 amino acids long. V shed 6 bases and J 1 base; nucleotides not matched to a gene: 7. CDR1 is SGHVS and CDR2 is FQNEAQ in the germline V gene.

This chain connects TRBV18 to TRBJ2-1; 9 bases agree with TRBD2. The CDR3 length is 15 residues. The V and J ends lost 2 bases and 8 bases, in that order; junction bases with no gene match: 7. Germline CDR1 and CDR2: KGHSH and LQKENI. CDR3 amino acids: CASSPLRGGRDEQFF. Written as DNA, the CDR3 is TGTGCCAGCTCACCATTGCGGGGGGGCAGGGATGAGCAGTTCTTC.

V usage is TRBV5-5 and J usage is TRBJ1-5, with D hard to call. This CDR3 contains 15 residues. The ends were cut back, 0 bases at V and 0 bases at J, with 7 bases in the middle. Germline V gene data show CDR1 as SGHKS and CDR2 as YYEKEE (reference sequence). The CDR3 reads CASSLVFNSNQPQHF. In DNA, the CDR3 is TGTGCCAGCAGCTTGGTTTTCAATAGCAATCAGCCCCAGCATTTT.

This CDR3 is CASGPGTSGRQPNEQFF. The CDR3 region has the DNA TGTGCCAGCGGACCAGGGACTAGCGGACGACAACCAAATGAGCAGTTCTTC. J is TRBJ2-1 and V is TRBV7-9, with 11 bases lining up with TRBD2. The CDR3 is made up of 17 amino acids. The V gene's germline CDR1 is SEHNR and CDR2 FQNEAQ (reference sequence). With 8 bases clipped from V and 7 bases from J, the junction kept 16 bases outside the gene matches.